The 9 T cell receptor beta chains below were found in one sample sequenced in a study of naive and memory T cell subsets. Study-level results: Especially in CD8 cells, naive repertoires contained a few larger clonotypes, possibly CD45RA-re-expressing memory cells.

Both TRBC1 and TRBC2 were covered by a beta constant-region primer of two equimolar oligonucleotides. The ligated cDNA underwent four PCR rounds using SP2 and nested alpha and beta constant-region primers. TCRdb called the UMI-ligation and nested PCR reads again in MiXCR, with one record for every CDR3 protein. The sample records about 150,000 distinct CDR3 sequences, approximately 24% being singletons. Their cognate antigens are unknown. Input material: naive CD4+ T cells from blood. All receptors come from a human donor in good health.

This clonotype was observed many times. The gene calls are TRBV6-2 or TRBV6-3 and TRBJ2-1, with TRBD1 identical over 7 bases. The germline V gene encodes CDR1 MNHEY and CDR2 SVGEGT. This CDR3 spans 16 amino acids. Trimming at V came to 6 bases and at J to 4 bases, leaving 12 bases not matched to a gene. The CDR3 is CASRKQGSGRYNEQFF. Here the CDR3 DNA reads TGTGCCAGCAGAAAACAGGGGAGCGGCCGATACAATGAGCAGTTCTTC.

This clonotype was detected a few times. V and J are TRBV24-1 and TRBJ2-1; D not resolved. The germline V gene encodes CDR1 KGHDR and CDR2 SFDVKD. Trimming stripped 2 bases from V and 5 bases from J, with 21 bases between. There are 18 residues in the CDR3. Here the CDR3 DNA reads TGTGCCACCAGTGATTCTTTGCTTGTTACCGGCCTCCACAATGAGCAGTTCTTC. Its protein is CATSDSLLVTGLHNEQFF.

There are a few counts of this clonotype. J is TRBJ2-7 and V is TRBV5-6; D not certain. The CDR3 has 15 amino acids. V was trimmed by 0 bases and J by 0 bases, leaving 10 bases between them. Germline V gives CDR1 SGHDT, CDR2 YYEEEE. CDR3 coding DNA: TGTGCCAGCAGCTTGGAGCTCCTGAGCTCCTACGAGCAGTACTTC. This encodes CASSLELLSSYEQYF.

The chain employs TRBV6-5 and TRBJ2-5; TRBD1 is a possible D gene (6 bases). The CDR3 runs to 12 residues. Trimming cost V 8 bases and J 4 bases, with 11 bases left between them. Per germline, CDR1 MNHEY and CDR2 SVGAGI. CDR3 sequence: CASGDNRETQYF. The CDR3 DNA sequence: TGTGCCAGCGGGGACAATCGAGAGACCCAGTACTTC.

The rearrangement links TRBV20-1 to TRBJ2-1; 14 nucleotides agree with TRBD2. After removal of 0 bases from V and 8 bases from J, the junction contained 3 bases not matched to a gene. The CDR3 is 15 residues long. The germline gives CDR1 DFQATT, CDR2 SNEGSKA (reference sequence). The CDR3, as DNA: TGCAGTGCTAGAGAGACTAGCGGGAGGGCCCATGAGCAGTTCTTC. It encodes CSARETSGRAHEQFF.

The chain recombines TRBV18 with TRBJ1-1, with unresolved D. This CDR3 contains 13 residues. Trimming shortened V by 5 bases and J by 1 base, and 8 bases separated the two germline ends. Germline V gene data show CDR1 as KGHSH and CDR2 as LQKENI. The CDR3 loop is CASSSTQNTEAFF. DNA of the CDR3: TGTGCCAGCTCATCCACACAGAACACTGAAGCTTTCTTT.

The gene calls are TRBV11-2 and TRBJ2-3, with 11 bases identical to TRBD2. V was pared by 1 base and J by 4 bases, with 7 bases of the junction left unmatched. CDR3 size: 17 residues. CDR1 is SGHAT, CDR2 FQNNGV, per germline. The CDR3 loop reads CASSLVGTSGQADTQYF. CDR3 nucleotides: TGTGCCAGCAGCTTAGTGGGGACTAGCGGCCAGGCAGATACGCAGTATTTT.

A few counts support this clonotype. The chain links TRBV10-3 to TRBJ2-7; tentatively, D is TRBD2 (5 bases). V gave up 10 bases and J gave up 7 bases, with 14 bases separating them. From germline, CDR1 is ENHRY and CDR2 SYGVKD. There are 11 residues in the CDR3. CDR3 nucleotides: TGTGCCACCTCCTTGGGCGGGGAGCAGTACTTC. This encodes CATSLGGEQYF.

The table lists this clonotype with many counts. The genes are TRBV20-1 and TRBJ2-1; no clear D gene. Germline V CDR1 and CDR2: DFQATT, SNEGSKA (reference sequence). The CDR3 totals 11 residues. V lost 8 bases and J lost 10, with 15 bases in between. CDR3 bases: TGCAGTTATTTAGGAGTAGTGGAGCAGTTCTTC. It yields the protein CSYLGVVEQFF.